This T cell receptor (beta chain) was identified during a study of shared clonotypes between healthy human individuals. Study findings and constraints: Four donors held approximately 5% of naive CD4 clonotypes in common.

Only in-frame clones appear in the TCRdb table, and some are missing; sequencing was by immunoSEQ multiplex PCR. The sample gives about 2.3 million clones, about 92% of which show up once; 0.35% to 0.45% is in the top ten. CDR3 length: 13 residues. CDR1 and CDR2 (germline): SNHLY, FYNNEI. V was cut by 4 bases and J by 4 bases, with 10 bases left in between. This clone was found once. Its antigen is not known. This chain uses TRBV2 with TRBJ2-5; D tentatively reads TRBD1 or TRBD2 (5 bases each). Sequencing was performed on naive CD4+ T cells from PBMCs. Subset given: CD45RA+ positively selected. This TCR came from a man aged 18 to 29 in good health. Some clones in this sample may be carry-over from other donors' samples. CDR3 DNA sequence: TGTGCCAGCAGTGGAGGGACCGGAGAGACCCAGTACTTC. It is translated as CASSGGTGETQYF.